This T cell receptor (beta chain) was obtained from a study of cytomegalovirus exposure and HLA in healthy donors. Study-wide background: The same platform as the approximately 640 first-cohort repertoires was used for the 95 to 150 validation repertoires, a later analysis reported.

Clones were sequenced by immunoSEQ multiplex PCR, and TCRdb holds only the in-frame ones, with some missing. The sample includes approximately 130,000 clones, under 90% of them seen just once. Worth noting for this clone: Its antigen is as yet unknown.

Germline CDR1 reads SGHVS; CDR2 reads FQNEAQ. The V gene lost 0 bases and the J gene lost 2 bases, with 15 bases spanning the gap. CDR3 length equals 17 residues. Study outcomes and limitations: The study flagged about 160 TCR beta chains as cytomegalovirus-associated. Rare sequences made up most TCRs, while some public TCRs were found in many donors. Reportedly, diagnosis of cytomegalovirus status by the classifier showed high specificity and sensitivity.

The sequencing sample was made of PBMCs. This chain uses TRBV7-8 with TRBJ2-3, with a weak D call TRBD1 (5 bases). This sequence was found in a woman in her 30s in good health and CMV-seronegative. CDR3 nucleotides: TGTGCCAGCAGCTTAGCAAGCAGGGCAAGGGACACAGATACGCAGTATTTT. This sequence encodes CASSLASRARDTDTQYF.